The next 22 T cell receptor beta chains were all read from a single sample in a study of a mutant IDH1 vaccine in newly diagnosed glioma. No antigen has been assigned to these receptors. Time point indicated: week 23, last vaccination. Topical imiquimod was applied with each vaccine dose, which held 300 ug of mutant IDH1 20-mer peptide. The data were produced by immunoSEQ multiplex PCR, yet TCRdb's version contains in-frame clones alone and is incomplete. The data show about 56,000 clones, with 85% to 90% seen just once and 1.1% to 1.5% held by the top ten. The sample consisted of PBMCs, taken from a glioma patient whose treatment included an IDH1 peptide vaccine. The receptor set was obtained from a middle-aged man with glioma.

For the CDR3, the DNA is TGCGCCAGCAGCACGGGACGGAGTAATGAAAAACTGTTTTTT. The encoded protein is CASSTGRSNEKLFF. The gene calls are TRBV5-1 and TRBJ1-4; TRBD1 is a possible D gene (5 bases). The CDR3 has 14 amino acids. V was pared by 4 bases and J by 4 bases, with 11 bases between. The germline V gene has CDR1 SGHRS and CDR2 YFSETQ.

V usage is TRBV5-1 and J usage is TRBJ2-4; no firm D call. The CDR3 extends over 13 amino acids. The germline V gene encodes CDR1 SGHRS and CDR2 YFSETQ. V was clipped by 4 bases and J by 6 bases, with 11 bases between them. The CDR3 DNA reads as TGCGCCAGCAGCATCGACACGGGAAACATTCAGTACTTC. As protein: CASSIDTGNIQYF. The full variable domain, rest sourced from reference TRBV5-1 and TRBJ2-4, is KAGVTQTPRYLIKTRGQQVTLSCSPISGHRSVSWYQQTPGQGLQFLFEYFSETQRNKGNFPGRFSGRQFSNSRSEMNVSTLELGDSALYLCASSIDTGNIQYFGAGTRLSVL.

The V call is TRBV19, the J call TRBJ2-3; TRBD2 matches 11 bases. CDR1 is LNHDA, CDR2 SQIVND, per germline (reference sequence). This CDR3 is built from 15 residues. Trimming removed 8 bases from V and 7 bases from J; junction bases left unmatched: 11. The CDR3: CASVTGTSGSNTQYF. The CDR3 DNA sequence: TGTGCCAGTGTCACCGGGACTAGCGGTTCTAATACGCAGTATTTT.

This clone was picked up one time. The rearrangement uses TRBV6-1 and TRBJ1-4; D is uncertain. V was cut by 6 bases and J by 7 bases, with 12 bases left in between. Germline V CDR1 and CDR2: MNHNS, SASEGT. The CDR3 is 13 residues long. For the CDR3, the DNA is TGTGCCAGCAGAGACCTTAACGGTGAAAAACTGTTTTTT. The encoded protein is CASRDLNGEKLFF.

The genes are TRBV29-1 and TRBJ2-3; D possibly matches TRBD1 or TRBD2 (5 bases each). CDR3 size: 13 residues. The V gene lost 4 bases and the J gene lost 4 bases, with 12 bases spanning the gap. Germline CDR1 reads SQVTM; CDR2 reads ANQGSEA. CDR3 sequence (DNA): TGCAGCGTTGGGGACCAACTAGCAGATACGCAGTATTTT. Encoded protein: CSVGDQLADTQYF.

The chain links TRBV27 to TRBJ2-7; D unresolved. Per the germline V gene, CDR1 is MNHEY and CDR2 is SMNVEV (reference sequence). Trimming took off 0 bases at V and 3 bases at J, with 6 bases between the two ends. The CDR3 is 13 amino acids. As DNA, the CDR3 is TGTGCCAGCAGTTTATCGGACGGCTACGAGCAGTACTTC. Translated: CASSLSDGYEQYF.

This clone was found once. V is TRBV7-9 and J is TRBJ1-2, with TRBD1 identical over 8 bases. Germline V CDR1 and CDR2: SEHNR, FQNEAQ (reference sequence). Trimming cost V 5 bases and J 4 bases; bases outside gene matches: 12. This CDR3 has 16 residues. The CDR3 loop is CASSPGQVAPSYGYTF. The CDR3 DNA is TGTGCCAGCAGCCCGGGACAGGTCGCTCCATCCTATGGCTACACCTTC.

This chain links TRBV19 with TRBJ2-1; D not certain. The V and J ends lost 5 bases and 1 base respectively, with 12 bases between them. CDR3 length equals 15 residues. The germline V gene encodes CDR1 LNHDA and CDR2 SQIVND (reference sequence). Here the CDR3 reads CASSVGFESYNEQFF. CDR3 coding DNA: TGTGCCAGTAGTGTAGGGTTTGAGTCCTACAATGAGCAGTTCTTC.

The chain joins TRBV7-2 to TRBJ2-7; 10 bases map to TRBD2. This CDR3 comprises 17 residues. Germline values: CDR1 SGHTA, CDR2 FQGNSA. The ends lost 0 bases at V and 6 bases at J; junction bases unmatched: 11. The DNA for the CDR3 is TGTGCCAGCAGCTTAGCGCACCCTCAAGCGGGAGGGTTCGAGCAGTACTTC. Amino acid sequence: CASSLAHPQAGGFEQYF.

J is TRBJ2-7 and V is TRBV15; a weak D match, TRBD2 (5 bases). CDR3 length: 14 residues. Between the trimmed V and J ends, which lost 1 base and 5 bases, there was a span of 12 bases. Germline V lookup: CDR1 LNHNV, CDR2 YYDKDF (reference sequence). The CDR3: CATSRVGGYDEQYF. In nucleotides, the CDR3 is TGTGCCACCAGCAGAGTGGGCGGGTACGACGAGCAGTACTTC. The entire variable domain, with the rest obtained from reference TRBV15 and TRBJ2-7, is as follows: DAMVIQNPRYQVTQFGKPVTLSCSQTLNHNVMYWYQQKSSQAPKLLFHYYDKDFNNEADTPDNFQSRRPNTSFCFLDIRSPGLGDTAMYLCATSRVGGYDEQYFGPGTRLTVT.

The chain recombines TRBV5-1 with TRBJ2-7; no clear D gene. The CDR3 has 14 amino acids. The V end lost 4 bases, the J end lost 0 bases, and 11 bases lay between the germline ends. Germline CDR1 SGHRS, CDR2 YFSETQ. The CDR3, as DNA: TGCGCCAGCAGCCCTGGACCAGACTCCTACGAGCAGTACTTC. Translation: CASSPGPDSYEQYF.

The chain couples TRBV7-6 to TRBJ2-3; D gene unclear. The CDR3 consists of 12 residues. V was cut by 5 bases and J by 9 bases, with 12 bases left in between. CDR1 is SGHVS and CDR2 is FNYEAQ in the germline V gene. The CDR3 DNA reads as TGTGCCAGCAGCCTAAACGACCTAACGCAGTATTTT. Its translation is CASSLNDLTQYF.

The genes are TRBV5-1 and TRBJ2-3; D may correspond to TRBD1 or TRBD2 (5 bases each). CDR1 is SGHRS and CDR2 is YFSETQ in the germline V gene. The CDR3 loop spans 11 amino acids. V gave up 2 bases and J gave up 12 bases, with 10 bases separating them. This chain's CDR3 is CASSFSGPQYF. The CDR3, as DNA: TGCGCCAGCAGCTTCTCGGGGCCTCAGTATTTT.

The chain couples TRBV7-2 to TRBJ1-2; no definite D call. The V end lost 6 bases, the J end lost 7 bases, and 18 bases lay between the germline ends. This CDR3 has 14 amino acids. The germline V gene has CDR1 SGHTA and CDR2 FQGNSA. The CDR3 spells CASSRGSKKGGYTF. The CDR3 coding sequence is TGTGCCAGCAGTCGTGGCTCAAAAAAGGGTGGCTACACCTTC.

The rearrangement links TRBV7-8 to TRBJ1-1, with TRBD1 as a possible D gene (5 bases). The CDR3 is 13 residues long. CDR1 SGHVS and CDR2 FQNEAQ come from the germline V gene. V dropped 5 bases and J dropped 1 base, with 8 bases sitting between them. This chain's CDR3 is CASSRTGNTEAFF. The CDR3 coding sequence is TGTGCCAGCAGCCGCACAGGGAACACTGAAGCTTTCTTT.

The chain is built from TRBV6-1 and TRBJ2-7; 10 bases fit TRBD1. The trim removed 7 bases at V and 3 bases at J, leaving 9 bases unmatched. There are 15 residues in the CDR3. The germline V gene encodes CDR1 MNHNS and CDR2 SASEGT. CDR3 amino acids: CASTKTGTGVYEQYF. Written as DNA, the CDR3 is TGTGCCAGCACTAAAACCGGGACAGGGGTCTACGAGCAGTACTTC.

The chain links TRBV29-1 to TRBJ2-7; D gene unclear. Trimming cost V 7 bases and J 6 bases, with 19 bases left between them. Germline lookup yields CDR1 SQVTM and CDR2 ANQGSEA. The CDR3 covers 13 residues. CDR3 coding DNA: TGCAGCGCAGCGTTAGCCTTCAAGGGCGAGCAGTACTTC. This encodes CSAALAFKGEQYF.

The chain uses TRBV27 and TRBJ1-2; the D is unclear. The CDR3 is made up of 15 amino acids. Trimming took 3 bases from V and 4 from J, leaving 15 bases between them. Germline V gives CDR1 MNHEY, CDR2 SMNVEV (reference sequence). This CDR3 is CASSFDSSSPYGYTF. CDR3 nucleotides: TGTGCCAGCAGTTTCGATTCATCCTCGCCCTATGGCTACACCTTC.

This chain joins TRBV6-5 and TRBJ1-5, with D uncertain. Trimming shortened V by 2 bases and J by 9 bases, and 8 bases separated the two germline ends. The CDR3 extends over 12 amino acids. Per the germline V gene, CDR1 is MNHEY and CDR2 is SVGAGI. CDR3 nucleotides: TGTGCCAGCAGTTACGGAGGAGGGCCCCAGCATTTT. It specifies CASSYGGGPQHF.

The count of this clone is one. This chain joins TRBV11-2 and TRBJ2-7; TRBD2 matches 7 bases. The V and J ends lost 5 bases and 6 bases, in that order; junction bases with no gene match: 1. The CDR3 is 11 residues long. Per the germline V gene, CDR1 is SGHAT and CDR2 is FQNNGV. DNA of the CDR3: TGTGCCAGCAGCGGCGGGGGCGAGCAGTACTTC. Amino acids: CASSGGGEQYF.

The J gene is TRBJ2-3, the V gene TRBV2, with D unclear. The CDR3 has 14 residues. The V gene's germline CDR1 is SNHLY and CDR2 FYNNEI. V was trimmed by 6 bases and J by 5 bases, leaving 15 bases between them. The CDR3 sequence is CASRRLVSLDTQYF. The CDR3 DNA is TGTGCCAGCAGGAGATTAGTATCCCTAGATACGCAGTATTTT.

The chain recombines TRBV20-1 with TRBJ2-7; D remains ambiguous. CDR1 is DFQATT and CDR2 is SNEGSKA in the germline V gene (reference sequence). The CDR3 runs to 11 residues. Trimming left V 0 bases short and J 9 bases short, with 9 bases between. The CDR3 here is CSARDPSAQYF. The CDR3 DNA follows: TGCAGTGCTAGAGATCCCTCCGCGCAGTACTTC.